Listed here are 25 T cell receptor beta chains from one sample, sequenced in a study of cytomegalovirus exposure and HLA in healthy donors. This table comes from immunoSEQ multiplex PCR, and its TCRdb copy is limited to in-frame clones, with some not included. The sample lists about 130,000 clones; about 95% were seen once. Sequencing was performed on PBMCs. The receptor source for this set is a man in his late teens or twenties in good health and CMV-seropositive.

This chain links TRBV7-9 with TRBJ2-5; 12 bases are a match to TRBD1. This CDR3 is 17 amino acids long. Unmatched junction bases numbered 14, after V lost 9 bases and J lost 3 bases. Germline values: CDR1 SEHNR, CDR2 FQNEAQ (reference sequence). CDR3 coding DNA: TGTGCCAGTTCCCCCGGGACAGGGGGCAATATTGAAGAGACCCAGTACTTC. Its translation: CASSPGTGGNIEETQYF.

J is TRBJ2-2 and V is TRBV27, with 8 bases matching TRBD2. The CDR3 loop spans 16 amino acids. The V and J ends lost 4 bases and 0 bases, in that order; junction bases with no gene match: 4. The germline V gene has CDR1 MNHEY and CDR2 SMNVEV (reference sequence). This chain's CDR3 is CASSWVAGTNTGELFF. The CDR3 DNA follows: TGTGCCAGCAGTTGGGTAGCGGGGACGAACACCGGGGAGCTGTTTTTT.

The chain couples TRBV11-2 to TRBJ2-7, with D possibly being TRBD1 (7 bases). The CDR3 has 14 amino acids. Trimming shortened V by 4 bases and J by 1 base, and 11 bases separated the two germline ends. Germline lookup yields CDR1 SGHAT and CDR2 FQNNGV. The CDR3 nucleotides read TGTGCCAGCAGCTGGAGGGGGCTGTCCTACGAGCAGTACTTC. Protein sequence: CASSWRGLSYEQYF.

Written as DNA, the CDR3 is TGTGCCAGCAGCGTAGGGTGGGAGGGCAATGAGCAGTTCTTC. Encoded protein: CASSVGWEGNEQFF. V and J are TRBV9 and TRBJ2-1, with 7 bases matching TRBD2. The trim removed 0 bases at V and 6 bases at J, leaving 3 bases unmatched. The CDR3 has 14 amino acids. Germline CDR1 SGDLS, CDR2 YYNGEE.

V and J are TRBV30 and TRBJ2-2, with 8 bases fitting TRBD1. Germline V gives CDR1 GTSNPN, CDR2 SVGIG (reference sequence). The CDR3 is 16 residues long. V shed 4 bases, J shed 3 bases, and the junction held 10 bases outside the gene matches. CDR3 in amino acids: CAWTRRDRSYTGELFF. In DNA, the CDR3 is TGTGCCTGGACCAGACGGGACAGGTCTTACACCGGGGAGCTGTTTTTT.

This rearrangement joins TRBV12-5 to TRBJ2-1; D gene unclear. Between the trimmed V and J ends, which lost 4 bases and 9 bases, there was a span of 10 bases. In germline, CDR1 is LGHNT, CDR2 FRNRAP. The CDR3 is 12 residues long. CDR3 sequence reads: CASGSGSGEQFF. The CDR3 nucleotides read TGTGCTAGTGGTTCCGGATCGGGTGAGCAGTTCTTC.

The chain combines TRBV28 with TRBJ1-2; a possible D gene is TRBD1 (6 bases). Trimming shortened V by 5 bases and J by 6 bases, and 13 bases separated the two germline ends. CDR3 length equals 13 residues. Germline assignment: CDR1 MDHEN and CDR2 SYDVKM. CDR3 in amino acids: CASSLDRTHGYTF. The CDR3 coding sequence is TGTGCCAGCAGTCTCGACAGGACCCATGGCTACACCTTC.

The gene calls are TRBV28 and TRBJ2-1; TRBD2 matches 8 bases. The CDR3 is made up of 17 amino acids. Germline CDR1 reads MDHEN; CDR2 reads SYDVKM. The ends lost 5 bases at V and 4 bases at J; junction bases unmatched: 13. CDR3 region: CASSPSSGRIGYNEQFF. The DNA of the CDR3 is TGTGCCAGCAGTCCCTCAAGCGGGAGAATCGGGTACAATGAGCAGTTCTTC. The full variable domain, completed using reference TRBV28 and TRBJ2-1, is DVKVTQSSRYLVKRTGEKVFLECVQDMDHENMFWYRQDPGLGLRLIYFSYDVKMKEKGDIPEGYSVSREKKERFSLILESASTNQTSMYLCASSPSSGRIGYNEQFFGPGTRLTVL.

This clone has only one observation. Here the CDR3 DNA reads TGTGCCACCAGTAGGACTAGCGAGACATTCTCGGAGCTGTTTTTT. It encodes CATSRTSETFSELFF. The chain links TRBV15 to TRBJ2-2, with 9 positions matching TRBD2. CDR1 is LNHNV and CDR2 is YYDKDF in the germline V gene (reference sequence). Trimming cost V 6 bases and J 10 bases; bases outside gene matches: 12. CDR3 length equals 15 residues.

The chain recombines TRBV15 with TRBJ1-2, with D unresolved. The CDR3 extends over 12 amino acids. The V end was cut by 5 bases, the J end by 4 bases, with 8 bases between. Germline CDR1 and CDR2: LNHNV and YYDKDF (reference sequence). The CDR3 loop is CATSPGGYGYTF. The CDR3 DNA follows: TGTGCCACCAGCCCAGGAGGCTATGGCTACACCTTC.

V usage is TRBV5-4 and J usage is TRBJ2-3; 14 positions match TRBD2. The CDR3 runs 17 residues. Trimming removed 0 bases from V and 5 bases from J; junction bases left unmatched: 5. Germline CDR1 SGHNT, CDR2 YYREEE (reference sequence). The CDR3 DNA sequence: TGTGCCAGCAGCTTGGGGGGACTAGCGGGAGTGGTAGATACGCAGTATTTT. Translating gives CASSLGGLAGVVDTQYF.

The chain carries TRBV19 and TRBJ2-1, with TRBD2 identical over 10 bases. J gave up 6 bases and V 4 bases, and 12 bases lay outside the gene matches. CDR1 and CDR2 from the germline V gene are LNHDA and SQIVND (reference sequence). The CDR3 contains 17 residues. The CDR3 spells CASSTPSAGGSRNEQFF. The CDR3 region has the DNA TGTGCCAGTAGTACTCCCTCAGCGGGAGGGAGTCGCAATGAGCAGTTCTTC.

The CDR3 here is CASSLSTGGDYGYTF. Here the CDR3 DNA reads TGTGCCAGCAGCTTATCTACAGGGGGAGACTATGGCTACACCTTC. The chain combines TRBV7-9 with TRBJ1-2; 8 bases align to TRBD1. Per germline, CDR1 SEHNR and CDR2 FQNEAQ (reference sequence). The CDR3 length is 15 residues. The J segment lost 3 bases and the V segment lost 2 bases, leaving 5 bases of the junction unmatched.

Remarks on this clone: At one end, the junction sequence differs from germline, possibly due to a read error. The chain joins TRBV5-1 to TRBJ2-6; D gene ambiguous. Germline V CDR1 and CDR2: SGHRS, YFSETQ. The CDR3 covers 15 residues. For the CDR3, the DNA is TGTGCCAGCAGCCGGAGTGGCTCTGGGGCCAACGTCCTGACTTTC. Translation gives CASSRSGSGANVLTF.

The rearrangement links TRBV28 to TRBJ2-7, with TRBD2 matching 16 bases. Germline CDR1 and CDR2: MDHEN and SYDVKM. The CDR3 sequence is 22 residues long. J was trimmed by 5 bases and V by 6 bases; bases with no gene match: 25. The CDR3 loop is CASSDVLSHWGLAGGFRNEQYF. CDR3 DNA sequence: TGTGCCAGCAGCGATGTGTTAAGTCATTGGGGACTAGCGGGAGGGTTTAGGAACGAGCAGTACTTC.

This clone was seen only once. The gene calls are TRBV5-8 and TRBJ2-5; D gene ambiguous. Trimming took 0 bases from V and 1 from J, leaving 4 bases between them. This CDR3 spans 13 amino acids. The V gene's germline CDR1 is SGHTS and CDR2 YDEGEE. The DNA of the CDR3 is TGTGCCAGCAGCTTGGAGCGCCAAGAGACCCAGTACTTC. Encoded protein: CASSLERQETQYF.

The chain uses TRBV2 and TRBJ1-3; no reliable D call. The CDR3 is 13 residues long. Trimming took 8 bases from V and 3 from J, leaving 11 bases between them. CDR1 is SNHLY, CDR2 FYNNEI, per germline. The chain's CDR3 is CASAEGSGNTIYF. In nucleotides, the CDR3 is TGTGCCAGCGCGGAGGGAAGTGGAAACACCATATATTTT.

The CDR3 nucleotides are TGTGCCAGCAGTGATCAATACTCGGACAGGGGGAACCACGAGCAGTACTTC. It specifies CASSDQYSDRGNHEQYF. The chain joins TRBV2 to TRBJ2-7; TRBD1 agrees at 10 bases. The CDR3 totals 17 residues. V shed 3 bases, J shed 5 bases, and the junction held 13 bases outside the gene matches. Germline V CDR1 and CDR2: SNHLY, FYNNEI.

The chain has TRBV15 and TRBJ2-1; D is uncertain. The CDR3 runs 15 residues. V was cut by 0 bases and J by 2 bases, with 8 bases left in between. Germline V gene sequence: CDR1 LNHNV, CDR2 YYDKDF (reference sequence). CDR3 DNA sequence: TGTGCCACCAGCAGAGAGGCAGGAACCTACAATGAGCAGTTCTTC. Its translation: CATSREAGTYNEQFF.

CDR3 nucleotides: TGTGCCAGCAGCTCTGGGACAGGGCATCAGCCCCAGCATTTT. The encoded protein is CASSSGTGHQPQHF. The chain recombines TRBV11-2 with TRBJ1-5, with TRBD1 matching over 9 bases. Looked up from germline, CDR1 is SGHAT and CDR2 is FQNNGV. The CDR3 is made up of 14 amino acids. V dropped 4 bases and J dropped 5; count of bases not matched to a gene: 3. The variable domain in full, completed from reference TRBV11-2 and TRBJ1-5, reads EAGVAQSPRYKIIEKRQSVAFWCNPISGHATLYWYQQILGQGPKLLIQFQNNGVVDDSQLPKDRFSAERLKGVDSTLKIQPAKLEDSAVYLCASSSGTGHQPQHFGDGTRLSIL.

Points on this clone: One junction end disagrees with the germline gene, perhaps due to a read error. This chain links TRBV6-5 with TRBJ2-7; 7 nucleotides align to TRBD2. Germline values: CDR1 MNHEY, CDR2 SVGAGI. The CDR3 is 12 residues long. In DNA, the CDR3 is TGTGCCAGCAGTCCCCCGCATCCTACGCGGGGGTTC. Encoded protein: CASSPPHPTRGF.

The V gene is TRBV11-3, the J gene TRBJ2-2; D not certain. The CDR3 runs to 15 residues. The V end was cut by 5 bases, the J end by 2 bases, with 12 bases between. CDR1 and CDR2 (germline): SGHNT, YENEEA. This chain's CDR3 is CASSPRRLNTGELFF. CDR3 DNA: TGTGCCAGCAGCCCCCGAAGACTTAACACCGGGGAGCTGTTTTTT.

This clone was seen once. V usage is TRBV2 and J usage is TRBJ2-7, with 16 nucleotides matching TRBD2. J gave up 2 bases and V 4 bases, and 8 bases lay outside the gene matches. Germline V gene lookup returns CDR1 SNHLY and CDR2 FYNNEI. This CDR3 has 18 amino acids. CDR3 loop: CASSVPGLAGGPPYEQYF. As DNA, the CDR3 is TGTGCCAGCAGTGTCCCGGGACTAGCGGGAGGGCCCCCCTACGAGCAGTACTTC. Combining the CDR3 with reference TRBV2 and TRBJ2-7 gives the whole variable domain EPEVTQTPSHQVTQMGQEVILRCVPISNHLYFYWYRQILGQKVEFLVSFYNNEISEKSEIFDDQFSVERPDGSNFTLKIRSTKLEDSAMYFCASSVPGLAGGPPYEQYFGPGTRLTVT.

The chain joins TRBV5-1 to TRBJ2-3; D might be TRBD2 (6 bases). Trimming removed 3 bases at V and 4 bases at J, with 12 bases between. This CDR3 has 14 amino acids. The V gene's germline CDR1 is SGHRS and CDR2 YFSETQ. The CDR3 here is CASSYGGYPDTQYF. CDR3 coding DNA: TGCGCCAGCAGCTATGGAGGGTATCCAGATACGCAGTATTTT.

This clone has only one observation. The chain recombines TRBV15 with TRBJ2-7; D is undetermined. Trimming took 3 bases from V and 2 from J, leaving 11 bases between them. The CDR3 runs 14 residues. In germline, CDR1 is LNHNV, CDR2 YYDKDF (reference sequence). In nucleotides, the CDR3 is TGTGCCACCAGCAGGTTAACCCAGACCTACGAGCAGTACTTC. It encodes CATSRLTQTYEQYF.